The 30 T cell receptor beta chains reported below all come from one sample, sequenced in a study of T cell responses to AZD1222 COVID-19 vaccine (dated by TCRdb to the early 2020s). This specimen's time point label, per the study, means: about 28 days (+/-7) after the second vaccine dose. Libraries came from the immunoSEQ multiplex PCR assay. TCRdb re-hosts the immuneACCESS table, in-frame sequences only. Its copies lack some clones; in the studies checked, an unresolved V gene accounts for under half of them, and the cause for the rest is not known. The sample includes about 91,000 clones, with 80% to 95% observed a single time. The ten largest clones add up to roughly 3% of the sample. The sequenced sample was peripheral blood, obtained 28 days after the second AZD1222 dose. The receptor set was obtained from an adult who received the AZD1222 COVID-19 vaccine.

The rearrangement uses TRBV7-9 and TRBJ1-1; D gene unclear. V lost 2 bases to trimming and J lost 8 bases, with 6 bases between them. The CDR3 loop spans 11 amino acids. Germline-derived CDR1 and CDR2 are SEHNR and FQNEAQ (reference sequence). The CDR3: CASSLYEEAFF. The CDR3 coding sequence is TGTGCCAGCAGCTTATATGAGGAAGCTTTCTTT. Together with reference TRBV7-9 and TRBJ1-1, the CDR3 gives the full variable domain: DTGVSQNPRHKITKRGQNVTFRCDPISEHNRLYWYRQTLGQGPEFLTYFQNEAQLEKSRLLSDRFSAERPKGSFSTLEIQRTEQGDSAMYLCASSLYEEAFFGQGTRLTVV.

Remarks on this clone: One junction end does not reproduce the germline sequence, and a read error may be involved. At the DNA level, this CDR3 is encoded by other sequences in the same sample as well. The V call is TRBV14, the J call TRBJ1-1; TRBD1 matches 8 bases. Germline CDR1 reads SGHDN; CDR2 reads FVKESK. The CDR3 covers 15 residues. The CDR3 is CASSQQGALNTEAFF. The CDR3 nucleotides are TGCGCCAGCAGCCAGCAGGGGGCTTTGAACACTGAAGCTTTCTTT.

The V call is TRBV7-9, the J call TRBJ1-4, with a tentative D call TRBD1 (6 bases). The CDR3 has 15 amino acids. The germline CDR1 and CDR2 sequences are SEHNR and FQNEAQ (reference sequence). Trimming stripped 5 bases from V and 3 bases from J, with 13 bases between. The CDR3 DNA follows: TGTGCCAGCAGCCAACGAGGGGGAGCTAATGAAAAACTGTTTTTT. It codes for CASSQRGGANEKLFF.

The chain employs TRBV12-3 or TRBV12-4 and TRBJ2-3; D is ambiguous. V was pared by 6 bases and J by 5 bases, with 9 bases between. This CDR3 is 12 amino acids long. CDR3 in amino acids: CASSRLGDTQYF. The CDR3 DNA reads as TGTGCCAGCAGCCGACTGGGAGATACGCAGTATTTT.

The chain couples TRBV4-2 to TRBJ1-2, with 9 bases matching TRBD1. The CDR3 extends over 19 amino acids. CDR1 and CDR2 from the germline V gene are LGHNA and YNFKEQ. With 2 bases clipped from V and 1 base from J, the junction kept 14 bases outside the gene matches. CDR3 in amino acids: CASSQPQGAQGAFNYGYTF. In DNA form, the CDR3 reads TGTGCCAGCAGCCAACCCCAGGGGGCACAGGGGGCCTTTAACTATGGCTACACCTTC.

This clone showed up just once. J is TRBJ2-7 and V is TRBV14, with D uncertain. Between the trimmed V and J ends, which lost 2 bases and 0 bases, there was a span of 14 bases. The CDR3 runs 16 residues. Germline CDR1 reads SGHDN; CDR2 reads FVKESK. CDR3 protein: CASSQTLVYSSYEQYF. In DNA form, the CDR3 reads TGTGCCAGCAGCCAAACCCTTGTATATAGCTCCTACGAGCAGTACTTC.

This clone is a singleton in its sample. This chain joins TRBV6-5 and TRBJ1-1, with a weak D call TRBD1 (5 bases). The CDR3 length is 14 residues. Per germline, CDR1 MNHEY and CDR2 SVGAGI. With 2 bases removed from V and 3 bases from J, the gap between germline ends came to 10 bases. In nucleotides, the CDR3 is TGTGCCAGCAGTTACGGGGCGCGGGACACTGAAGCTTTCTTT. This encodes CASSYGARDTEAFF.

J is TRBJ1-2 and V is TRBV6-5; possibly TRBD1 for D (6 bases). The CDR3 spans 15 residues. V was clipped by 2 bases and J by 4 bases, with 14 bases between them. Germline V gene data show CDR1 as MNHEY and CDR2 as SVGAGI. The CDR3 DNA is TGTGCCAGCAGTTACGCCGACAGGTACTCCTATGGCTACACCTTC. Residues: CASSYADRYSYGYTF.

The count of this clone is one. The chain employs TRBV30 and TRBJ1-2, with D perhaps matching TRBD1 (6 bases). V dropped 3 bases and J dropped 7 bases, with 21 bases sitting between them. The CDR3 totals 15 residues. The germline CDR1 and CDR2 sequences are GTSNPN and SVGIG (reference sequence). CDR3 bases: TGTGCCTGGAGCGCTTCGGGGGGCGGGTATGCTGGCTACACCTTC. This encodes CAWSASGGGYAGYTF.

The chain employs TRBV19 and TRBJ1-3, with 9 bases aligning to TRBD1. V lost 1 base, J lost 3 bases, and 1 base stayed unmatched. CDR1 is LNHDA, CDR2 SQIVND, per germline (reference sequence). The CDR3 sequence is 15 residues long. In DNA form, the CDR3 reads TGTGCCAGTAGTATAGGGGACAGGGTTGGAAACACCATATATTTT. It translates to CASSIGDRVGNTIYF.

Only one count was recorded for this clone. The chain carries TRBV7-6 and TRBJ2-5; 7 positions agree with TRBD2. CDR3 length: 18 residues. J gave up 0 bases and V 3 bases, and 13 bases lay outside the gene matches. From germline, CDR1 is SGHVS and CDR2 FNYEAQ. The CDR3 region is CASSFPRGEAGYQETQYF. The CDR3 region has the DNA TGTGCCAGCAGCTTCCCCCGGGGGGAAGCGGGGTACCAAGAGACCCAGTACTTC.

This clone has only one observation. The chain recombines TRBV9 with TRBJ2-7, with 8 bases lining up with TRBD2. Germline V gives CDR1 SGDLS, CDR2 YYNGEE. The CDR3 covers 16 residues. V lost 0 bases to trimming and J lost 1 base; unmatched junction nucleotides: 6. CDR3 loop: CASSVGDASGSYEQYF. The DNA for the CDR3 is TGTGCCAGCAGCGTAGGCGACGCTAGCGGGTCCTACGAGCAGTACTTC.

The CDR3 protein is CASNRGGRLIYEQYF. The DNA for the CDR3 is TGTGCCAGCAACCGGGGAGGCAGGCTGATCTACGAGCAGTACTTC. The chain joins TRBV2 to TRBJ2-7; perhaps TRBD2 as D (6 bases). This CDR3 has 15 amino acids. The V end was cut by 7 bases, the J end by 3 bases, with 19 bases between. CDR1 and CDR2 from the germline V gene are SNHLY and FYNNEI.

The chain couples TRBV2 to TRBJ2-5; TRBD2 matches 14 bases. J lost 3 bases, V lost 2 bases, and 5 bases had no gene match. The CDR3 runs to 17 residues. CDR1 and CDR2 from the germline V gene are SNHLY and FYNNEI. CDR3 protein: CASSEPPGLAGEETQYF. CDR3 bases: TGTGCCAGCAGTGAACCCCCGGGACTAGCGGGGGAAGAGACCCAGTACTTC.

This chain connects TRBV5-1 to TRBJ2-1, with a tentative D call TRBD2 (6 bases). Trimming left V 7 bases short and J 0 bases short, with 14 bases between. The CDR3 contains 15 residues. Germline V gene lookup returns CDR1 SGHRS and CDR2 YFSETQ. The CDR3 DNA sequence: TGCGCCAGCGCCTCGGGGACTGTCTCCTACAATGAGCAGTTCTTC. Translating gives CASASGTVSYNEQFF.

V is TRBV7-3 and J is TRBJ2-1, with D perhaps given as TRBD1 or TRBD2 (6 bases each). The germline V gene encodes CDR1 SGHTA and CDR2 FQGTGA. Trimming removed 5 bases from V and 9 bases from J, with 23 bases in between. The CDR3 runs to 16 residues. CDR3 protein: CASSPSPRGLGGEQFF. In DNA form, the CDR3 reads TGTGCCAGCAGCCCCTCCCCCCGGGGGTTAGGGGGTGAGCAGTTCTTC.

The chain combines TRBV4-1 with TRBJ2-3, with TRBD2 identical over 13 bases. With 0 bases clipped from V and 2 bases from J, the junction kept 2 bases outside the gene matches. The CDR3 extends over 17 amino acids. Germline assignment: CDR1 MGHRA and CDR2 YSYEKL. The CDR3: CASSQEGTSGATDTQYF. CDR3 sequence (DNA): TGCGCCAGCAGCCAAGAGGGGACTAGCGGGGCCACAGATACGCAGTATTTT.

The chain uses TRBV18 and TRBJ1-5; D gene unclear. V gave up 3 bases and J gave up 0 bases, with 6 bases separating them. The CDR3 runs 14 residues. Germline CDR1 KGHSH, CDR2 LQKENI. This chain's CDR3 is CASSPGDSNQPQHF. DNA for the CDR3: TGTGCCAGCTCACCCGGCGATAGCAATCAGCCCCAGCATTTT.

This clone appeared a single time. This chain links TRBV6-5 with TRBJ1-2; TRBD1 is a possible D gene (6 bases). The CDR3 covers 15 residues. V was clipped by 6 bases and J by 7 bases, with 21 bases between them. Germline CDR1 and CDR2: MNHEY and SVGAGI. CDR3 sequence: CASRSPGTPSFGYTF. The DNA of the CDR3 is TGTGCCAGCAGGTCCCCCGGGACACCTTCGTTTGGCTACACCTTC.

V is TRBV11-2 and J is TRBJ2-2, with 14 bases that match TRBD2. V trimming: 5 bases; J trimming: 7 bases; junction bases outside the gene matches: 9. Per the germline V gene, CDR1 is SGHAT and CDR2 is FQNNGV. CDR3 length equals 17 residues. CDR3 DNA sequence: TGTGCCAGCAGCGAACGACTAGCGGGGGGGCTTGTCGGGGAGCTGTTTTTT. Protein product: CASSERLAGGLVGELFF.

The chain couples TRBV5-1 to TRBJ1-5; D not certain. V was pared by 7 bases and J by 5 bases, with 13 bases between. The CDR3 sequence is 13 residues long. Germline values: CDR1 SGHRS, CDR2 YFSETQ. The CDR3 coding sequence is TGCGCCAGCTCGACCGGGAAGGATCAGCCCCAGCATTTT. It translates to CASSTGKDQPQHF. Full variable domain (rest looked up from reference TRBV5-1 and TRBJ1-5): KAGVTQTPRYLIKTRGQQVTLSCSPISGHRSVSWYQQTPGQGLQFLFEYFSETQRNKGNFPGRFSGRQFSNSRSEMNVSTLELGDSALYLCASSTGKDQPQHFGDGTRLSIL.

This chain links TRBV6-5 with TRBJ1-2; D is perhaps TRBD1 (5 bases). Deletions cut 6 bases from V and 0 bases from J, with 5 bases between. Germline values: CDR1 MNHEY, CDR2 SVGAGI. The CDR3 sequence is 12 residues long. CDR3 loop: CASRGPNYGYTF. As DNA, the CDR3 is TGTGCCAGCAGGGGACCTAACTATGGCTACACCTTC.

The V and J genes are TRBV11-1 and TRBJ2-7; 9 nucleotides line up with TRBD1. This CDR3 has 17 residues. Germline V gives CDR1 SGHAT, CDR2 FQDESV (reference sequence). The V and J ends lost 0 bases and 5 bases, in that order; junction bases with no gene match: 11. The CDR3 spells CASSLAPYRGRRNEQYF. The CDR3 DNA reads as TGTGCCAGCAGCTTAGCGCCTTACAGGGGGCGTAGAAACGAGCAGTACTTC.

This clone was counted a single time. This chain links TRBV10-3 with TRBJ1-2; the D gene is possibly TRBD1 (5 bases). Germline CDR1 reads ENHRY; CDR2 reads SYGVKD. This CDR3 is 16 amino acids long. Trimming left V 0 bases short and J 2 bases short, with 13 bases between. The CDR3 coding sequence is TGTGCCATCAGTGAGTCGGGTAGGGGAACGAACTATGGCTACACCTTC. Its translation: CAISESGRGTNYGYTF.

The DNA for the CDR3 is TGTGCCAGTAGCCGGACTAGCGGGACTAGCACAGATACGCAGTATTTT. Translating gives CASSRTSGTSTDTQYF. The genes are TRBV19 and TRBJ2-3; TRBD2 matches 12 bases. CDR3 length equals 16 residues. V was pared by 6 bases and J by 0 bases, with 4 bases of the junction left unmatched. Germline lookup yields CDR1 LNHDA and CDR2 SQIVND (reference sequence). Based on the CDR3 plus reference TRBV19 and TRBJ2-3, the full variable domain is DGGITQSPKYLFRKEGQNVTLSCEQNLNHDAMYWYRQDPGQGLRLIYYSQIVNDFQKGDIAEGYSVSREKKESFPLTVTSAQKNPTAFYLCASSRTSGTSTDTQYFGPGTRLTVL.

The genes are TRBV2 and TRBJ2-7; the match to TRBD1 covers 11 bases. Germline V lookup: CDR1 SNHLY, CDR2 FYNNEI. This CDR3 has 14 amino acids. Germline trimming cut 11 bases from V and 4 bases from J; bases unmatched to any gene: 10. The CDR3 reads CASKDGTGGYEQYF. The CDR3 DNA reads as TGTGCCTCCAAGGATGGGACAGGGGGATACGAGCAGTACTTC.

The chain joins TRBV28 to TRBJ1-5, with D possibly matching TRBD1 (5 bases). Trimming removed 5 bases at V and 1 base at J, with 9 bases between. The CDR3 totals 14 residues. Germline V CDR1 and CDR2: MDHEN, SYDVKM. The CDR3 nucleotides read TGTGCCAGCAGTCCGCGGGACAGCAATCAGCCCCAGCATTTT. It encodes CASSPRDSNQPQHF. The complete variable domain, with remaining parts taken from reference TRBV28 and TRBJ1-5, reads DVKVTQSSRYLVKRTGEKVFLECVQDMDHENMFWYRQDPGLGLRLIYFSYDVKMKEKGDIPEGYSVSREKKERFSLILESASTNQTSMYLCASSPRDSNQPQHFGDGTRLSIL.

The V and J genes are TRBV5-4 and TRBJ1-2; possible D gene TRBD1, 5 bases. CDR3 length: 15 residues. Trimming removed 5 bases at V and 4 bases at J, with 18 bases between. Germline CDR1 reads SGHNT; CDR2 reads YYREEE (reference sequence). In DNA form, the CDR3 reads TGTGCCAGCAGTAATAAGGGGCAGGCAATCTATGGCTACACCTTC. This codes for CASSNKGQAIYGYTF.

The rearrangement links TRBV2 to TRBJ1-2, with D tentatively TRBD1 (5 bases). The CDR3 has 16 amino acids. V dropped 3 bases and J dropped 6 bases, with 20 bases sitting between them. Per germline, CDR1 SNHLY and CDR2 FYNNEI. CDR3 region: CASSDGYGAELDGYTF. Written as DNA, the CDR3 is TGTGCCAGCAGTGATGGCTACGGGGCGGAACTCGATGGCTACACCTTC.

This clone occurred once. The chain is built from TRBV4-3 and TRBJ2-7; no reliable D call. The V end lost 0 bases, the J end lost 0 bases, and 6 bases lay between the germline ends. Germline V gene sequence: CDR1 LGHNA, CDR2 YSLEER. CDR3 length: 14 amino acids. The CDR3 sequence is CASSQDSLSYEQYF. Here the CDR3 DNA reads TGCGCCAGCAGCCAAGACAGCCTCTCCTACGAGCAGTACTTC.